The 32 T cell receptor beta chains presented below share a single source sample, sequenced in a study of blood T cell repertoires in COVID-19. Libraries were prepared by immunoSEQ multiplex PCR; TCRdb keeps only in-frame clonotypes and omits some of them. The repertoire includes some 200,000 clones, about nine tenths of them detected once, and about 0.8% sits in the top ten. Source material: PBMCs or T cells enriched from blood (not recorded which). These receptors were obtained from a woman aged 18 to 35 who had recovered from COVID-19.

This clone was detected once. The junction does not match germline at one end; this may be a read error. This chain connects TRBV7-7 to TRBJ2-1; 8 nucleotides match TRBD2. This CDR3 spans 15 amino acids. The germline V gene has CDR1 SSHAT and CDR2 FNYEAQ (reference sequence). The CDR3 DNA is TGTGCTAGCAGCTTAACGACTAGCGACTACAATGAGCAGTTCTTC. Protein: CASSLTTSDYNEQFF.

Only a few counts were recorded for this clone. The chain links TRBV10-3 to TRBJ1-1; the D gene is possibly TRBD1 (6 bases). Germline V gives CDR1 ENHRY, CDR2 SYGVKD. This CDR3 contains 13 residues. V dropped 10 bases and J dropped 0 bases, with 12 bases sitting between them. Here the CDR3 DNA reads TGTGCCACCGGACAGAATTTGAACACTGAAGCTTTCTTT. It codes for CATGQNLNTEAFF.

This clone is a singleton in its sample. The chain couples TRBV5-1 to TRBJ2-2, with a weak D call TRBD1 (6 bases). The V end lost 4 bases, the J end lost 6 bases, and 16 bases lay between the germline ends. The germline V gene has CDR1 SGHRS and CDR2 YFSETQ. This CDR3 spans 15 amino acids. CDR3 sequence (DNA): TGCGCCAGCAGCAAAACCCCCGAGGGGGCCGGGGAGCTGTTTTTT. This gives the protein CASSKTPEGAGELFF. The variable domain in full, completed from reference TRBV5-1 and TRBJ2-2, reads KAGVTQTPRYLIKTRGQQVTLSCSPISGHRSVSWYQQTPGQGLQFLFEYFSETQRNKGNFPGRFSGRQFSNSRSEMNVSTLELGDSALYLCASSKTPEGAGELFFGEGSRLTVL.

The CDR3 here is CASSLERDGAQYF. The CDR3 DNA follows: TGTGCCAGCAGCTTAGAGCGGGATGGGGCCCAGTACTTC. V and J are TRBV7-9 and TRBJ2-5; TRBD2 aligns across 7 bases. The CDR3 contains 13 residues. Losses at the gene ends were 1 base for V and 9 bases for J; bases not matched to a gene: 5. CDR1 SEHNR and CDR2 FQNEAQ come from the germline V gene (reference sequence).

CDR3 nucleotides: TGTGCCACCAGCAGCTATCTCTATGGCTACACCTTC. Translating it yields CATSSYLYGYTF. The chain combines TRBV15 with TRBJ1-2; D is unclear. V dropped 3 bases and J dropped 4 bases, with 6 bases sitting between them. The germline gives CDR1 LNHNV, CDR2 YYDKDF (reference sequence). This CDR3 region has 12 residues.

J is TRBJ2-7 and V is TRBV3-1 (or the pseudogene TRBV3-2); TRBD2 agrees at 8 bases. Germline CDR1 and CDR2: LGHDT and YNNKEL (reference sequence). V trimming: 2 bases; J trimming: 3 bases; junction bases outside the gene matches: 6. CDR3 size: 15 residues. CDR3 region: CASSQTLAENYEQYF. In DNA, the CDR3 is TGTGCCAGCAGCCAAACACTAGCGGAGAACTACGAGCAGTACTTC.

The J gene is TRBJ1-2, the V gene TRBV23-1, with 7 bases aligning to TRBD1. TRBV23-1 is an ORF, and what it does is uncertain. The V segment lost 6 bases and the J segment 6 bases; nucleotides outside the gene matches: 22. The CDR3 has 18 residues. The CDR3 is CASSLRDSRCGPGDGYTF. CDR3 DNA sequence: TGCGCCAGCAGCCTCAGGGACAGTCGTTGTGGTCCTGGGGATGGCTACACCTTC.

This chain uses TRBV29-1 with TRBJ2-2; D possibly corresponds to TRBD2 (5 bases). The germline V and J ends were trimmed by 5 bases and 5 bases, with 12 bases remaining between them. The CDR3 consists of 13 residues. Germline CDR1 reads SQVTM; CDR2 reads ANQGSEA. The CDR3 DNA follows: TGCAGCGTTTATCGGGGTGATACCGGGGAGCTGTTTTTT. It translates to CSVYRGDTGELFF.

V usage is TRBV18 and J usage is TRBJ2-7; 7 positions agree with TRBD1. The CDR3 runs to 14 residues. The ends lost 3 bases at V and 0 bases at J; junction bases unmatched: 2. CDR1 KGHSH and CDR2 LQKENI come from the germline V gene. In nucleotides, the CDR3 is TGTGCCAGCTCACCGGGACAGAGCTCCTACGAGCAGTACTTC. It is translated as CASSPGQSSYEQYF.

The table lists this clone with a few counts. V is TRBV10-3 and J is TRBJ2-7, with TRBD1 identical over 8 bases. The CDR3 is 15 residues long. Germline-derived CDR1 and CDR2 are ENHRY and SYGVKD. The junction had 6 bases not matched to a gene; V was cut back by 0 bases and J by 5 bases. CDR3 sequence reads: CAISESGTGLHEQYF. CDR3 coding DNA: TGTGCCATCAGTGAGTCGGGGACAGGTTTACACGAGCAGTACTTC.

The chain uses TRBV28 and TRBJ1-5; 8 bases line up with TRBD1. Germline V lookup: CDR1 MDHEN, CDR2 SYDVKM. Trimming cost V 3 bases and J 4 bases; bases outside gene matches: 14. CDR3 length: 18 residues. The CDR3 nucleotides are TGTGCCAGCAGTTTGGGGACAGGACACGGCAGGGGAAATCAGCCCCAGCATTTT. This sequence encodes CASSLGTGHGRGNQPQHF.

The chain joins TRBV15 to TRBJ2-1; D remains unclear. The CDR3 sequence is 15 residues long. The V gene lost 0 bases and the J gene lost 0 bases, with 6 bases spanning the gap. Germline V gene sequence: CDR1 LNHNV, CDR2 YYDKDF (reference sequence). CDR3 loop: CATSRDPLSYNEQFF. In nucleotides, the CDR3 is TGTGCCACCAGCAGAGACCCTCTCTCCTACAATGAGCAGTTCTTC.

The chain has TRBV3-1 (or the pseudogene TRBV3-2) and TRBJ2-5; D is uncertain. Germline CDR1 and CDR2: LGHDT and YNNKEL (reference sequence). The CDR3 spans 13 residues. Trimming left V 3 bases short and J 9 bases short, with 14 bases between. CDR3 sequence reads: CASSHPGPPAQYF. CDR3 coding DNA: TGTGCCAGCAGCCATCCTGGTCCCCCGGCCCAGTACTTC.

This rearrangement joins TRBV6-4 to TRBJ2-3; 7 bases are shared with TRBD1. The ends lost 6 bases at V and 0 bases at J; junction bases unmatched: 9. This CDR3 contains 16 residues. The germline V gene has CDR1 MRHNA and CDR2 SNTAGT. CDR3 sequence: CASSSRDSSSTDTQYF. The DNA of the CDR3 is TGTGCCAGCAGCTCTCGGGACAGTTCTAGCACAGATACGCAGTATTTT.

This clone occurred once. The genes are TRBV9 and TRBJ2-3; maybe TRBD2 (7 bases). V was clipped by 3 bases and J by 3 bases, with 20 bases between them. Germline assignment: CDR1 SGDLS and CDR2 YYNGEE. The CDR3 has 17 amino acids. This CDR3 is CASSAGVGGGQTDTQYF. The CDR3 bases are TGTGCCAGCAGCGCCGGGGTGGGAGGGGGGCAGACAGATACGCAGTATTTT.

V gene TRBV5-1 combines with J gene TRBJ2-7; 14 bases map to TRBD2. Germline V gene sequence: CDR1 SGHRS, CDR2 YFSETQ. This CDR3 comprises 17 residues. V lost 3 bases to trimming and J lost 5 bases; unmatched junction nucleotides: 10. The CDR3 DNA is TGCGCCAGCAGCTCGCTACTGACTAGCGGGAGGGCCGACGAGCAGTACTTC. As protein: CASSSLLTSGRADEQYF.

The rearrangement uses TRBV6-5 and TRBJ2-3; a possible D gene is TRBD2 (6 bases). Germline V lookup: CDR1 MNHEY, CDR2 SVGAGI. This CDR3 region has 15 residues. The germline V and J ends were trimmed by 2 bases and 3 bases, with 12 bases remaining between them. CDR3 DNA: TGTGCCAGCAGTTACGGTATTAGCGGAACAGATACGCAGTATTTT. Its protein product is CASSYGISGTDTQYF.

CDR3 DNA: TGTGCCAGCAGTCTCACCTGGGGTACAACTAGCGGTATGGACAATGAGCAGTTCTTC. Its protein is CASSLTWGTTSGMDNEQFF. The chain joins TRBV27 to TRBJ2-1; 8 bases map to TRBD2. V gave up 5 bases and J gave up 5 bases; unmatched junction bases: 20. The CDR3 totals 19 residues. Germline CDR1 reads MNHEY; CDR2 reads SMNVEV (reference sequence).

This sequence joins TRBV4-2 and TRBJ2-1, with D perhaps matching TRBD1 (6 bases). Germline V lookup: CDR1 LGHNA, CDR2 YNFKEQ. V shed 1 base and J shed 8 bases, with 18 bases lying between them. The CDR3 runs to 16 residues. Here the CDR3 reads CASSQGLQGHADEQFF. In nucleotides, the CDR3 is TGTGCCAGCAGCCAAGGTCTACAGGGTCATGCGGATGAGCAGTTCTTC.

This rearrangement joins TRBV15 to TRBJ2-2; TRBD1 agrees at 12 bases. Germline assignment: CDR1 LNHNV and CDR2 YYDKDF (reference sequence). The CDR3 totals 15 residues. With 6 bases clipped from V and 6 bases from J, the junction kept 5 bases outside the gene matches. The CDR3 nucleotides are TGTGCCACCAGTAGGGGACAGGGGGCCGCCGGGGAGCTGTTTTTT. This sequence encodes CATSRGQGAAGELFF. Full variable domain (missing parts from reference TRBV15 and TRBJ2-2): DAMVIQNPRYQVTQFGKPVTLSCSQTLNHNVMYWYQQKSSQAPKLLFHYYDKDFNNEADTPDNFQSRRPNTSFCFLDIRSPGLGDTAMYLCATSRGQGAAGELFFGEGSRLTVL.

The chain links TRBV3-1 (or the pseudogene TRBV3-2) to TRBJ1-6; D uncertain. Trimming removed 4 bases from V and 5 bases from J, with 12 bases in between. The CDR3 has 15 amino acids. Germline V CDR1 and CDR2: LGHDT, YNNKEL (reference sequence). The chain's CDR3 is CASSLRGVDNSPLHF. The CDR3 DNA sequence: TGTGCCAGCAGCCTCCGCGGTGTAGATAATTCACCCCTCCACTTT.

The chain is built from TRBV9 and TRBJ2-1; 8 positions agree with TRBD2. V lost 0 bases, J lost 8 bases, and 10 bases stayed unmatched. CDR1 SGDLS and CDR2 YYNGEE come from the germline V gene. There are 16 residues in the CDR3. CDR3 protein: CASSVDPSGRGDEQFF. CDR3 nucleotide sequence: TGTGCCAGCAGCGTAGACCCTAGCGGGCGGGGTGATGAGCAGTTCTTC. Filled out from reference TRBV9 and TRBJ2-1, the complete variable domain reads DSGVTQTPKHLITATGQRVTLRCSPRSGDLSVYWYQQSLDQGLQFLIQYYNGEERAKGNILERFSAQQFPDLHSELNLSSLELGDSALYFCASSVDPSGRGDEQFFGPGTRLTVL.

This rearrangement joins TRBV10-3 to TRBJ2-1; 9 bases match TRBD1. Germline CDR1 ENHRY, CDR2 SYGVKD. After removal of 10 bases from V and 8 bases from J, the junction contained 15 bases not matched to a gene. This CDR3 is 15 amino acids long. CDR3 sequence reads: CASNDRDRAVDEQFF. CDR3 nucleotides: TGTGCCAGTAACGACCGGGACAGGGCTGTGGATGAGCAGTTCTTC.

The genes are TRBV30 and TRBJ1-1, with 7 nucleotides matching TRBD1. Germline V gene data show CDR1 as GTSNPN and CDR2 as SVGIG (reference sequence). The V segment lost 3 bases and the J segment 1 base; nucleotides outside the gene matches: 11. The CDR3 is 16 residues long. CDR3 protein: CAWRGPRTGTNTEAFF. Written as DNA, the CDR3 is TGTGCCTGGAGAGGCCCCCGGACAGGAACGAACACTGAAGCTTTCTTT.

This clone occurred once. V usage is TRBV7-2 and J usage is TRBJ2-1, with D perhaps matching TRBD2 (5 bases). This CDR3 contains 13 residues. Trimming stripped 3 bases from V and 9 bases from J, with 12 bases between. CDR1 is SGHTA and CDR2 is FQGNSA in the germline V gene. Here the CDR3 reads CASSLAGPGEQFF. In nucleotides, the CDR3 is TGTGCCAGCAGCTTGGCGGGCCCGGGTGAGCAGTTCTTC.

The chain uses TRBV12-5 and TRBJ2-5; tentatively, D is TRBD2 (6 bases). CDR1 LGHNT and CDR2 FRNRAP come from the germline V gene. V lost 6 bases to trimming and J lost 5 bases, with 16 bases between them. This CDR3 has 14 residues. This CDR3 reads CASGNPGGWETQYF. CDR3 DNA sequence: TGTGCTAGTGGCAACCCAGGAGGGTGGGAGACCCAGTACTTC.

The rearrangement uses TRBV29-1 and TRBJ1-1; D not certain. V lost 4 bases to trimming and J lost 1 base, with 7 bases between them. The germline gives CDR1 SQVTM, CDR2 ANQGSEA. The CDR3 is 12 amino acids. In DNA form, the CDR3 reads TGCAGCGTTGTTATACAGAACACTGAAGCTTTCTTT. Translating gives CSVVIQNTEAFF.

The chain links TRBV7-9 to TRBJ2-7, with 9 bases matching TRBD1. Germline assignment: CDR1 SEHNR and CDR2 FQNEAQ (reference sequence). CDR3 size: 16 residues. Germline trimming cut 5 bases from V and 0 bases from J; bases unmatched to any gene: 8. CDR3 amino acids: CASSLSDRGSSYEQYF. The CDR3 bases are TGTGCCAGCAGCCTTTCGGACAGGGGATCCTCCTACGAGCAGTACTTC.

The chain has TRBV28 and TRBJ1-4; 7 nucleotides align to TRBD1. This CDR3 contains 16 residues. Germline V CDR1 and CDR2: MDHEN, SYDVKM. Unmatched junction bases numbered 13, after V lost 5 bases and J lost 7 bases. CDR3 loop: CASSLPQGGLREKLFF. Written as DNA, the CDR3 is TGTGCCAGCAGTCTCCCCCAGGGGGGTTTGCGTGAAAAACTGTTTTTT.

The table lists this clone with a count of one. DNA of the CDR3: TGCAGCGTCGGGACAGGGTACCCCCCATCAACTAATGAAAAACTGTTTTTT. Its protein is CSVGTGYPPSTNEKLFF. This rearrangement joins TRBV29-1 to TRBJ1-4, with 9 bases fitting TRBD1. V shed 6 bases and J 0 bases; nucleotides not matched to a gene: 11. Germline assignment: CDR1 SQVTM and CDR2 ANQGSEA. This CDR3 has 17 amino acids. The full variable domain, in which reference TRBV29-1 and TRBJ1-4 provide the parts outside the CDR3, is SAVISQKPSRDICQRGTSLTIQCQVDSQVTMMFWYRQQPGQSLTLIATANQGSEATYESGFVIDKFPISRPNLTFSTLTVSNMSPEDSSIYLCSVGTGYPPSTNEKLFFGSGTQLSVL.

As concerns this clone: Additional DNA sequences in this sample encode the identical CDR3. This chain joins TRBV7-3 and TRBJ2-5; D possibly corresponds to TRBD2 (5 bases). The CDR3 runs to 13 residues. The germline V gene has CDR1 SGHTA and CDR2 FQGTGA. Trimming removed 5 bases from V and 5 bases from J, with 12 bases in between. CDR3 sequence reads: CASSLDRGETQYF. The CDR3 DNA sequence: TGTGCCAGCAGCCTCGACCGAGGGGAGACCCAGTACTTC.

This clone occurred once. The chain uses TRBV5-5 and TRBJ2-2; 8 nucleotides align to TRBD1. Per germline, CDR1 SGHKS and CDR2 YYEKEE (reference sequence). J gave up 5 bases and V 4 bases, and 13 bases lay outside the gene matches. This CDR3 region has 17 residues. The chain's CDR3 is CASSQDRAHQVTGELFF. CDR3 in DNA: TGTGCCAGCAGCCAGGACAGGGCCCACCAAGTGACCGGGGAGCTGTTTTTT.